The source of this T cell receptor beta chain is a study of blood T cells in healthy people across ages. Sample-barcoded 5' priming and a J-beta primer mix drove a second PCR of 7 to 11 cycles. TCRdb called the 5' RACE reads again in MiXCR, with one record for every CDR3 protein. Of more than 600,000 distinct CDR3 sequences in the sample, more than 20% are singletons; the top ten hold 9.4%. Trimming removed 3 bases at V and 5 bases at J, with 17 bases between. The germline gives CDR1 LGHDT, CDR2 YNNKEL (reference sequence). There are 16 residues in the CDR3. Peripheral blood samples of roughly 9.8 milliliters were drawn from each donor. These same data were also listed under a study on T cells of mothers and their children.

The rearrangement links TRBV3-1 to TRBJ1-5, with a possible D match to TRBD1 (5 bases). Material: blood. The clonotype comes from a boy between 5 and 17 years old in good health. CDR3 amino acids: CASSQGLDLGDQPQHF. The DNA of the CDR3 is TGTGCCAGCAGCCAGGGACTCGATTTAGGCGATCAGCCCCAGCATTTT.